The 20 T cell receptor beta chains reported below all come from one sample, sequenced in a study of OX40 agonist ivuxolimab in advanced cancers. Receptor libraries were prepared by the immunoSEQ multiplex PCR assay. Sourced from immuneACCESS, this table was stored by TCRdb with only in-frame sequences that have V and J called. A share of the clones is absent; for the studies checked, an unresolved V gene accounts for under half, and the remainder has no known explanation. In all, the sample holds 75,000 to 100,000 clones, and 70% to 85% of those were seen once. Jointly, the top ten make up roughly 5.8% of the sample. Sequenced here: CD4+ or CD8+ T cells sorted from blood, sampled in a trial of the OX40 agonist ivuxolimab. The receptors shown here come from an adult with an advanced solid tumor such as melanoma, head and neck, liver or kidney cancer.

The chain is built from TRBV4-1 and TRBJ2-7, with 8 bases that match TRBD2. Per the germline V gene, CDR1 is MGHRA and CDR2 is YSYEKL. Unmatched junction bases numbered 5, after V lost 2 bases and J lost 2 bases. The CDR3 extends over 15 amino acids. The CDR3, as DNA: TGCGCCAGCAGCCAACCCCGGGAGGGCCCCTACGAGCAGTACTTC. This sequence encodes CASSQPREGPYEQYF.

CDR3 bases: TGTGCCAGCAGCTTAGATCCCCACAGGGGTGGTTCACCCCTCCACTTT. It codes for CASSLDPHRGGSPLHF. The chain recombines TRBV11-2 with TRBJ1-6, with 7 bases aligning to TRBD1. With V trimmed by 0 bases and J by 9 bases, 8 bases remained unmatched. Germline-derived CDR1 and CDR2 are SGHAT and FQNNGV. This CDR3 is 16 amino acids long.

The chain couples TRBV6-6 to TRBJ2-7; D is possibly TRBD2 (6 bases). Trimming took off 6 bases at V and 4 bases at J, with 16 bases between the two ends. Germline V gene data show CDR1 as MNHNY and CDR2 as SVGAGI (reference sequence). The CDR3 is made up of 14 amino acids. CDR3 amino acids: CASRPGGDGYEQYF. The CDR3 nucleotides read TGTGCCAGCAGGCCGGGCGGGGATGGGTACGAGCAGTACTTC.

This sequence joins TRBV19 and TRBJ1-5, with a weak D call TRBD1 (6 bases). The CDR3 consists of 15 residues. Germline CDR1 is LNHDA and CDR2 is SQIVND (reference sequence). The V and J ends lost 3 bases and 2 bases respectively, with 11 bases between them. CDR3 in DNA: TGTGCCAGTAGTATTCCTCGGGGGCGCAATCAGCCCCAGCATTTT. It encodes CASSIPRGRNQPQHF.

The rearrangement links TRBV2 to TRBJ2-1; TRBD2 matches at 10 bases. This CDR3 has 14 amino acids. Germline V CDR1 and CDR2: SNHLY, FYNNEI. Germline trimming cut 8 bases from V and 7 bases from J; bases unmatched to any gene: 8. The CDR3 DNA follows: TGTGCCAGCCAAGTGAGCGGGGGGGCGAATGAGCAGTTCTTC. This sequence encodes CASQVSGGANEQFF.

The rearrangement uses TRBV4-1 and TRBJ2-7; 7 bases are a match to TRBD1. Looked up from germline, CDR1 is MGHRA and CDR2 is YSYEKL. V gave up 4 bases and J gave up 1 base; unmatched junction bases: 4. CDR3 length equals 14 residues. The CDR3 protein is CASSPRDSSYEQYF. CDR3 nucleotide sequence: TGCGCCAGCAGCCCCCGGGACAGTTCCTACGAGCAGTACTTC.

V is TRBV7-9 and J is TRBJ2-1, with 11 bases matching TRBD2. Losses at the gene ends were 3 bases for V and 5 bases for J; bases not matched to a gene: 0. The CDR3 runs 14 residues. CDR1 is SEHNR, CDR2 FQNEAQ, per germline (reference sequence). The DNA for the CDR3 is TGTGCCAGCAGCTTTAGCGGGGGGGACAATGAGCAGTTCTTC. Residues: CASSFSGGDNEQFF.

V usage is TRBV7-9 and J usage is TRBJ2-7; D ambiguous. The germline V gene encodes CDR1 SEHNR and CDR2 FQNEAQ (reference sequence). Trimming stripped 6 bases from V and 2 bases from J, with 11 bases between. This CDR3 comprises 13 residues. Written as DNA, the CDR3 is TGTGCCAGCAGAGACGACACCGCCTACGAGCAGTACTTC. The encoded protein is CASRDDTAYEQYF.

This rearrangement joins TRBV5-6 to TRBJ2-3; TRBD1 matches at 7 bases. Per the germline V gene, CDR1 is SGHDT and CDR2 is YYEEEE. The CDR3 spans 15 residues. V lost 0 bases and J lost 4; bases outside the gene matches: 5. The CDR3 loop is CASSLGQGGADTQYF. CDR3 nucleotides: TGTGCCAGCAGCTTGGGACAGGGTGGTGCAGATACGCAGTATTTT.

The chain is built from TRBV10-3 and TRBJ2-3, with D possibly TRBD1 on 6 matching bases. CDR1 is ENHRY, CDR2 SYGVKD, per germline. V was cut by 4 bases and J by 6 bases, with 11 bases left in between. There are 13 residues in the CDR3. CDR3 residues: CAISGTVTDTQYF. CDR3 DNA: TGTGCCATCAGTGGGACAGTTACTGATACGCAGTATTTT.

The V and J genes are TRBV19 and TRBJ2-6; D remains ambiguous. This CDR3 spans 17 amino acids. Germline-derived CDR1 and CDR2 are LNHDA and SQIVND (reference sequence). With 7 bases removed from V and 0 bases from J, the gap between germline ends came to 16 bases. The CDR3 DNA reads as TGTGCCAGTACCAGAGGACCAGCCCGCTCTGGGGCCAACGTCCTGACTTTC. Its protein product is CASTRGPARSGANVLTF.

CDR3 sequence reads: CASGFGGMGTEAFF. Written as DNA, the CDR3 is TGTGCCAGCGGGTTCGGGGGGATGGGTACTGAAGCTTTCTTT. The gene calls are TRBV6-5 and TRBJ1-1; the D gene is possibly TRBD1 (5 bases). There are 14 residues in the CDR3. V was clipped by 8 bases and J by 5 bases, with 18 bases between them. The germline CDR1 and CDR2 sequences are MNHEY and SVGAGI.

J is TRBJ2-3 and V is TRBV10-3, with 11 bases matching TRBD1. V was pared by 10 bases and J by 9 bases, with 6 bases of the junction left unmatched. CDR1 and CDR2 (germline): ENHRY, SYGVKD. The CDR3 contains 12 residues. CDR3 coding DNA: TGTGCCACCTCGGACAGGGGGCAGACGCAGTATTTT. This sequence encodes CATSDRGQTQYF.

This rearrangement joins TRBV5-1 to TRBJ2-1, with D hard to call. V was cut by 4 bases and J by 7 bases, with 12 bases left in between. CDR1 is SGHRS and CDR2 is YFSETQ in the germline V gene. The CDR3 runs 13 residues. This CDR3 reads CASSLDPTNEQFF. CDR3 bases: TGCGCCAGCAGCCTCGACCCTACTAATGAGCAGTTCTTC.

The V gene is TRBV7-2, the J gene TRBJ2-3; D not certain. The V gene's germline CDR1 is SGHTA and CDR2 FQGNSA. The V gene lost 5 bases and the J gene lost 5 bases, with 11 bases spanning the gap. The CDR3 totals 13 residues. DNA of the CDR3: TGTGCCAGCAGCACGCATAAGGGAGATACGCAGTATTTT. Amino acid sequence: CASSTHKGDTQYF.

A few counts support this clone. Here the CDR3 DNA reads TGTGCCTGGAGTGTACTGAGAGGCACCATATATTTT. This sequence encodes CAWSVLRGTIYF. This rearrangement joins TRBV30 to TRBJ1-3, with D unresolved. The CDR3 extends over 12 amino acids. The germline gives CDR1 GTSNPN, CDR2 SVGIG (reference sequence). The V and J ends lost 0 bases and 9 bases respectively, with 9 bases between them.

The chain employs TRBV4-1 and TRBJ2-3; D tentatively fits TRBD1 or TRBD2 (5 bases each). Germline CDR1 MGHRA, CDR2 YSYEKL. CDR3 length: 13 amino acids. V was shortened by 8 bases and J by 2 bases, with 11 bases between the two germline ends. The DNA of the CDR3 is TGCGCCAGCGGGGGACCTCCCACAGATACGCAGTATTTT. This sequence encodes CASGGPPTDTQYF.

The rearrangement uses TRBV19 and TRBJ2-1; TRBD2 aligns across 9 bases. Germline lookup yields CDR1 LNHDA and CDR2 SQIVND (reference sequence). The CDR3 covers 18 residues. The V segment lost 1 base and the J segment 6 bases; nucleotides outside the gene matches: 13. CDR3 region: CASSIGQGGSGSRNEQFF. The CDR3 bases are TGTGCCAGTAGTATAGGTCAAGGCGGTAGCGGGAGTCGCAATGAGCAGTTCTTC.

The genes are TRBV5-1 and TRBJ2-1; 11 positions match TRBD2. The CDR3 is 15 amino acids. The germline V gene encodes CDR1 SGHRS and CDR2 YFSETQ. The ends lost 4 bases at V and 5 bases at J; junction bases unmatched: 5. DNA of the CDR3: TGCGCCAGCAGCGATGGGACTAGCGGAAACAATGAGCAGTTCTTC. Amino acid sequence: CASSDGTSGNNEQFF.

The V gene is TRBV11-2, the J gene TRBJ2-6; 7 nucleotides align to TRBD1. The CDR3 has 15 amino acids. CDR1 and CDR2 (germline): SGHAT, FQNNGV. The trim removed 3 bases at V and 2 bases at J, leaving 1 base unmatched. The DNA for the CDR3 is TGTGCCAGCAGCTTTACAGGGGCTGGGGCCAACGTCCTGACTTTC. It encodes CASSFTGAGANVLTF.